This T cell receptor (beta chain) was identified during a study of patients and donors after allogeneic stem cell transplantation. Each CDR3 protein is one row after TCRdb ran MiXCR on the RT-PCR reads. The table records approximately 170,000 distinct CDR3 sequences, about 24% of them present only once. Trimming pared 5 bases from V and 8 bases from J, leaving 19 bases between. There are 15 residues in the CDR3. This clonotype was seen a single time. Sequenced sample: blood, either unsorted or a sorted T cell fraction (not recorded which). This receptor was obtained from a human donor who was either an allogeneic HSCT recipient or a stem cell or donor lymphocyte infusion donor (not recorded which). It is not recorded whose cells these are; they may come from a transplant donor. This sequence joins TRBV12-3 or TRBV12-4 and TRBJ2-1; D not certain. CDR3 loop: CASSPWARNPYEQFF. The DNA of the CDR3 is TGTGCCAGCAGTCCCTGGGCCCGAAACCCCTATGAGCAGTTCTTC.